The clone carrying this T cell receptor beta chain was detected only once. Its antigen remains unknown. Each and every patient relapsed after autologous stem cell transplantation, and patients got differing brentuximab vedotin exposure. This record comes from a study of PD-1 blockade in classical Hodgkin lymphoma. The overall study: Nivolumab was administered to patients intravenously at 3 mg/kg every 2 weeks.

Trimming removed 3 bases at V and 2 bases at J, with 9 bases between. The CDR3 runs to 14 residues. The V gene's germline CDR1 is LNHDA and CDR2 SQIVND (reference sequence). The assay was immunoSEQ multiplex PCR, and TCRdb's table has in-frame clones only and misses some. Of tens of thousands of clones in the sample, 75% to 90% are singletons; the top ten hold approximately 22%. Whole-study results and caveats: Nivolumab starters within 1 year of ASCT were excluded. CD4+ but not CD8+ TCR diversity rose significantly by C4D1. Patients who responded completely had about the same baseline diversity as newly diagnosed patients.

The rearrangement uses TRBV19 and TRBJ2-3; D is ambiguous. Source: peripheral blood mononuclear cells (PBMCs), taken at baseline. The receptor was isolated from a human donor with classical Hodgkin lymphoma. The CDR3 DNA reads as TGTGCCAGTAGTATGTTGAAATACACAGATACGCAGTATTTT. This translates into CASSMLKYTDTQYF.